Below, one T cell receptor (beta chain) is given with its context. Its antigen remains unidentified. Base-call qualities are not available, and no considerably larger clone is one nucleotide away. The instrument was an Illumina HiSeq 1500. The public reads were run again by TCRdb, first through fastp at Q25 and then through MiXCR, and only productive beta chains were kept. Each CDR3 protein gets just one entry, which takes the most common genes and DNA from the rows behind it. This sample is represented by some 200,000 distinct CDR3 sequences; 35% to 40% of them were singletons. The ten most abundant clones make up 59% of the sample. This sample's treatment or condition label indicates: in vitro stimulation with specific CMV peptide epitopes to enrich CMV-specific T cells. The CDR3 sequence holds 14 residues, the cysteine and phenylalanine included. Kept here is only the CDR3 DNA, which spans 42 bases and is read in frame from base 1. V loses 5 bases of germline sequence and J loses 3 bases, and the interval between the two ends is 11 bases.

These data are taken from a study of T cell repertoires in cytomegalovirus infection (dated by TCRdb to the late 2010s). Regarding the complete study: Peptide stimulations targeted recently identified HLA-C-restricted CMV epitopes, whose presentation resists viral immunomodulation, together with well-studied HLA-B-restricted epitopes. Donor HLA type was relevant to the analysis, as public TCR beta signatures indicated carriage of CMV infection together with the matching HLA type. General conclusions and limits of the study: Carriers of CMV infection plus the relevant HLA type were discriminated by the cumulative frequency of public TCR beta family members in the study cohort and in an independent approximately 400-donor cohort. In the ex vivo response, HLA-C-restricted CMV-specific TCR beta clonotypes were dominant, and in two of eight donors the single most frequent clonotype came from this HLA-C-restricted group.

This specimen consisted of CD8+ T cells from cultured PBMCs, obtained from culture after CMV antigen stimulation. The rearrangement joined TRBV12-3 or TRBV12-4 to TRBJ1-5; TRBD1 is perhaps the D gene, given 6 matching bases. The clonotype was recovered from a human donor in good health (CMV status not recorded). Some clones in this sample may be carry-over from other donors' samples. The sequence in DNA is TGTGCCAGCAGTCCGGACAGAGTCAATCAGCCCCAGCATTTT. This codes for CASSPDRVNQPQHF.